These 20 T cell receptor beta chains originate from one sample sequenced in a study of T cell responses to AZD1222 COVID-19 vaccine (dated by TCRdb to about 2021). The library came from the immunoSEQ multiplex PCR assay. The immuneACCESS repertoire file appears here via TCRdb, limited to in-frame rearrangements. These files lack a portion of the clones; in checked studies, under half of the deficit traces to unresolved V genes, and the cause of the others is not known. This sample is represented by roughly 120,000 clones; roughly 90% of them were singletons. About 4.3% of the sample is in the top ten clones. What this sample's time point label stands for: baseline before first vaccination. The source material was peripheral blood, sampled on day 0 of AZD1222 vaccination. All receptors derive from an adult in good health.

The chain couples TRBV9 to TRBJ1-5; 10 positions agree with TRBD1. The CDR3 covers 20 residues. Germline assignment: CDR1 SGDLS and CDR2 YYNGEE. The junction had 17 bases not matched to a gene; V was cut back by 4 bases and J by 1 base. This chain's CDR3 is CASSLPRGDRGSKSNQPQHF. The CDR3 DNA sequence: TGTGCCAGCAGCCTTCCCCGGGGGGACAGGGGATCGAAAAGCAATCAGCCCCAGCATTTT.

The chain links TRBV11-3 to TRBJ1-1, with a weak D call TRBD1 (6 bases). V shed 4 bases and J shed 5 bases, with 14 bases lying between them. Germline-derived CDR1 and CDR2 are SGHNT and YENEEA. The CDR3 consists of 14 residues. This chain's CDR3 is CASSSTGISTEAFF. DNA for the CDR3: TGTGCCAGCAGCTCTACAGGGATCTCAACTGAAGCTTTCTTT.

The rearrangement joins TRBV4-1 to TRBJ1-1; 8 positions match TRBD1. The germline CDR1 and CDR2 sequences are MGHRA and YSYEKL. This CDR3 contains 15 residues. Germline trimming cut 1 base from V and 1 base from J; bases unmatched to any gene: 2. As DNA, the CDR3 is TGCGCCAGCAGCCAAGGGACAGGGCAGAACACTGAAGCTTTCTTT. Protein product: CASSQGTGQNTEAFF.

The chain has TRBV11-2 and TRBJ2-2, with 9 nucleotides matching TRBD2. This CDR3 spans 15 amino acids. J was trimmed by 5 bases and V by 0 bases; bases with no gene match: 1. Germline V gives CDR1 SGHAT, CDR2 FQNNGV. DNA for the CDR3: TGTGCCAGCAGCTTAGACCTAGCGGGAACCGGGGAGCTGTTTTTT. As protein: CASSLDLAGTGELFF.

The J gene is TRBJ1-1, the V gene TRBV6-5; maybe TRBD1 (5 bases). From germline, CDR1 is MNHEY and CDR2 SVGAGI. Deletions cut 5 bases from V and 3 bases from J, with 16 bases between. The CDR3 contains 15 residues. The CDR3 sequence: CASSILLGGYTEAFF. The CDR3 nucleotides are TGTGCCAGCAGTATCCTGTTGGGGGGATACACTGAAGCTTTCTTT.

The chain is built from TRBV6-6 and TRBJ1-2, with a weak D call TRBD1 (6 bases). CDR3 length: 16 amino acids. Germline CDR1 reads MNHNY; CDR2 reads SVGAGI (reference sequence). V lost 6 bases to trimming and J lost 0 bases, with 17 bases between them. CDR3 nucleotide sequence: TGTGCCAGCAGCCCCCCCGGGACACTTGCTAACTATGGCTACACCTTC. Translated: CASSPPGTLANYGYTF.

This chain connects TRBV7-8 to TRBJ2-3; TRBD2 agrees at 8 bases. The CDR3 loop spans 18 amino acids. With V trimmed by 1 base and J by 2 bases, 11 bases remained unmatched. Germline V gene data show CDR1 as SGHVS and CDR2 as FQNEAQ. CDR3 sequence: CASSLVSGSTGFTDTQYF. The CDR3, as DNA: TGTGCCAGCAGCTTAGTCAGCGGGAGTACGGGGTTCACAGATACGCAGTATTTT.

This CDR3 reads CASSSKGDTQYF. The CDR3 nucleotides read TGTGCCAGTAGTTCTAAGGGAGATACGCAGTATTTT. The chain employs TRBV19 and TRBJ2-3; D gene unclear. The V end lost 5 bases, the J end lost 5 bases, and 8 bases lay between the germline ends. CDR3 length equals 12 residues. CDR1 and CDR2 (germline): LNHDA, SQIVND (reference sequence). The whole variable domain, remainder taken from reference TRBV19 and TRBJ2-3, is DGGITQSPKYLFRKEGQNVTLSCEQNLNHDAMYWYRQDPGQGLRLIYYSQIVNDFQKGDIAEGYSVSREKKESFPLTVTSAQKNPTAFYLCASSSKGDTQYFGPGTRLTVL.

There are a few counts of this clone. The genes are TRBV6-5 and TRBJ1-2; possible D gene TRBD1, 6 bases. The CDR3 sequence is 14 residues long. Germline V gives CDR1 MNHEY, CDR2 SVGAGI. Trimming removed 5 bases from V and 8 bases from J, with 18 bases in between. The CDR3 reads CASSNTGGAWGYTF. The CDR3 nucleotides are TGTGCCAGCAGTAATACCGGGGGCGCTTGGGGCTACACCTTC.

CDR3: CSVAPGGDQPQHF. The CDR3 bases are TGCAGCGTTGCGCCGGGGGGCGATCAGCCCCAGCATTTT. The genes are TRBV29-1 and TRBJ1-5; D is perhaps TRBD1 (6 bases). This CDR3 has 13 residues. Trimming stripped 4 bases from V and 5 bases from J, with 12 bases between. In germline, CDR1 is SQVTM, CDR2 ANQGSEA.

This chain links TRBV5-1 with TRBJ1-3; 7 positions match TRBD1. Germline CDR1 and CDR2: SGHRS and YFSETQ. Trimming took 7 bases from V and 4 from J; bases not matched to a gene: 5. This CDR3 is built from 13 residues. Here the CDR3 DNA reads TGCGCCAGCCGCGCGACAGGGGGAAACACCATATATTTT. It yields the protein CASRATGGNTIYF.

This chain connects TRBV3-1 (or the pseudogene TRBV3-2) to TRBJ1-3; the D gene is possibly TRBD1 (5 bases). The germline V gene has CDR1 LGHDT and CDR2 YNNKEL (reference sequence). The CDR3 has 17 residues. V gave up 0 bases and J gave up 4 bases, with 16 bases separating them. CDR3 residues: CASSQDRGLLGGNTIYF. Written as DNA, the CDR3 is TGTGCCAGCAGCCAAGATCGGGGGTTGTTGGGGGGAAACACCATATATTTT.

This chain uses TRBV13 with TRBJ1-2, with unresolved D. Per the germline V gene, CDR1 is PRHDT and CDR2 is FYEKMQ (reference sequence). V lost 5 bases and J lost 6, with 13 bases in between. The CDR3 spans 13 residues. The CDR3 reads CASSRTIKNGYTF. The CDR3 nucleotides are TGTGCCAGCAGCCGGACGATAAAGAATGGCTACACCTTC.

For the CDR3, the DNA is TGTGCCAGCAGCAAGGAGGGTGGGGAAAAACTGTTTTTT. Protein product: CASSKEGGEKLFF. The chain joins TRBV7-9 to TRBJ1-4; D ambiguous. This CDR3 is 13 amino acids long. Germline V lookup: CDR1 SEHNR, CDR2 FQNEAQ (reference sequence). V lost 5 bases and J lost 8, with 12 bases in between.

This clone was counted a few times. V and J are TRBV11-1 and TRBJ2-2; 7 bases fit TRBD2. CDR1 is SGHAT, CDR2 FQDESV, per germline (reference sequence). The CDR3 contains 15 residues. V lost 5 bases, J lost 3 bases, and 6 bases stayed unmatched. CDR3 residues: CASSQEGGDTGELFF. The CDR3 coding sequence is TGTGCCAGCAGCCAGGAGGGAGGGGACACCGGGGAGCTGTTTTTT.

The gene calls are TRBV7-8 and TRBJ2-2; 7 bases fit TRBD1. Germline V lookup: CDR1 SGHVS, CDR2 FQNEAQ. J was trimmed by 1 base and V by 5 bases; bases with no gene match: 7. This CDR3 has 16 residues. The CDR3 region has the DNA TGTGCCAGCAGCCGAGGGGCAGGGGGGAACACCGGGGAGCTGTTTTTT. It translates to CASSRGAGGNTGELFF.

V is TRBV24-1 and J is TRBJ2-1, with 9 bases aligning to TRBD2. V lost 2 bases to trimming and J lost 1 base; unmatched junction nucleotides: 8. CDR3 size: 18 residues. Germline lookup yields CDR1 KGHDR and CDR2 SFDVKD. The CDR3 region has the DNA TGTGCCACCAGTGATTCGGCTCCAAGCGGGGGGTCCTACAATGAGCAGTTCTTC. It codes for CATSDSAPSGGSYNEQFF.

This clone occurred a few times. The chain couples TRBV16 to TRBJ1-5, with D unresolved. The V and J ends lost 0 bases and 5 bases respectively, with 14 bases between them. CDR3 length: 16 amino acids. Germline CDR1 reads KGHSY; CDR2 reads FQNENV. The CDR3 nucleotides are TGTGCCAGCAGCCAATCGTACAGCCCTGTAGATCAGCCCCAGCATTTT. Amino acid sequence: CASSQSYSPVDQPQHF.

The V gene is TRBV20-1, the J gene TRBJ2-3; D ambiguous. Germline loops: CDR1 DFQATT, CDR2 SNEGSKA (reference sequence). There are 11 residues in the CDR3. V was pared by 3 bases and J by 2 bases, with 3 bases between. CDR3: CSASTTDTQYF. For the CDR3, the DNA is TGCAGTGCTAGTACCACAGATACGCAGTATTTT.

V is TRBV5-5 and J is TRBJ1-5, with D perhaps TRBD1 (5 bases). Trimming shortened V by 0 bases and J by 8 bases, and 15 bases separated the two germline ends. The CDR3 covers 15 residues. Germline lookup yields CDR1 SGHKS and CDR2 YYEKEE (reference sequence). CDR3 in amino acids: CASSLGSGWKEPQHF. Written as DNA, the CDR3 is TGTGCCAGCAGCTTGGGCTCAGGGTGGAAGGAGCCCCAGCATTTT.